These 29 T cell receptor beta chains share one sample of origin, sequenced in a study of CD8 T cells in ankylosing spondylitis. From the 5' RACE reads, TCRdb called clonotypes with MiXCR, one entry per CDR3 protein. Counted here are around 230,000 distinct CDR3 sequences, approximately 8% occurring once; the ten biggest clones make up approximately 4.8%. Sample: blood, either unsorted or a sorted T cell fraction (not recorded which). The receptors derive from a female donor with ankylosing spondylitis or in good health (not recorded which).

This chain connects TRBV9 to TRBJ1-3; D not certain. V lost 0 bases to trimming and J lost 5 bases, with 6 bases between them. Germline CDR1 is SGDLS and CDR2 is YYNGEE. This CDR3 is built from 13 residues. This chain's CDR3 is CASSVGGRNTIYF. CDR3 in DNA: TGTGCCAGCAGCGTAGGCGGTCGAAACACCATATATTTT.

Many counts were recorded for this clonotype. The gene calls are TRBV15 and TRBJ2-3, with D uncertain. The CDR3 is made up of 14 amino acids. The germline V and J ends were trimmed by 0 bases and 1 base, with 5 bases remaining between them. Looked up from germline, CDR1 is LNHNV and CDR2 is YYDKDF (reference sequence). CDR3 sequence reads: CATSRDWGTDTQYF. CDR3 coding DNA: TGTGCCACCAGCAGAGATTGGGGCACAGATACGCAGTATTTT.

This clonotype was seen many times. V and J are TRBV5-1 and TRBJ2-2; D not certain. V lost 2 bases and J lost 6, with 8 bases in between. The CDR3 is 13 amino acids. Germline values: CDR1 SGHRS, CDR2 YFSETQ. This CDR3 is CASSFSQAGELFF. Here the CDR3 DNA reads TGCGCCAGCAGCTTTAGCCAGGCCGGGGAGCTGTTTTTT.

This clonotype was found a few times. V and J are TRBV7-9 and TRBJ2-3; TRBD2 might be the D (6 bases). V was cut by 5 bases and J by 0 bases, with 18 bases left in between. The germline V gene encodes CDR1 SEHNR and CDR2 FQNEAQ (reference sequence). This CDR3 spans 17 amino acids. The CDR3: CASSQGAWGESTDTQYF. The DNA for the CDR3 is TGTGCCAGCAGCCAAGGCGCCTGGGGGGAGAGCACAGATACGCAGTATTTT.

This chain links TRBV12-1 with TRBJ2-5; the D call TRBD2 from the table was never checked on the DNA. TRBV12-1 is recorded as a pseudogene. The CDR3 is 17 amino acids. CDR3 bases: TGTGCCAGCAGCTCTGGGTTTAAGGCGGGAGCCCAAGAGACCCAGTACTTC. Translated, it gives CASSSGFKAGAQETQYF.

The table lists this clonotype with many counts. The chain couples TRBV24-1 to TRBJ2-2; D remains ambiguous. V was shortened by 4 bases and J by 10 bases, with 27 bases between the two germline ends. The CDR3 totals 18 residues. Germline-derived CDR1 and CDR2 are KGHDR and SFDVKD. CDR3 sequence: CATSEPTGRDRNRVELFF. CDR3 in DNA: TGTGCCACCAGTGAACCGACGGGTAGGGATCGCAACCGGGTGGAGCTGTTTTTT.

The rearrangement links TRBV5-1 to TRBJ2-7; tentatively, D is TRBD2 (6 bases). The CDR3 sequence is 14 residues long. Germline loops: CDR1 SGHRS, CDR2 YFSETQ. The V gene lost 3 bases and the J gene lost 3 bases, with 13 bases spanning the gap. The CDR3 bases are TGCGCCAGCAGCTCCTCTGACGGGGGCTACGAGCAGTACTTC. Its translation is CASSSSDGGYEQYF.

This clonotype has ten or more counts. The rearrangement joins TRBV6-5 to TRBJ2-3; 7 nucleotides line up with TRBD2. The CDR3 contains 17 residues. Germline V lookup: CDR1 MNHEY, CDR2 SVGAGI. The trim removed 2 bases at V and 1 base at J, leaving 9 bases unmatched. The CDR3 spells CASSYGRLGGGTDTQYF. CDR3 sequence (DNA): TGTGCCAGCAGTTACGGGCGACTTGGGGGGGGCACAGATACGCAGTATTTT.

The chain has TRBV7-9 and TRBJ2-7; the match to TRBD1 covers 7 bases. CDR1 SEHNR and CDR2 FQNEAQ come from the germline V gene (reference sequence). Trimming at V came to 6 bases and at J to 6 bases, leaving 11 bases not matched to a gene. This CDR3 is built from 14 residues. The CDR3 DNA is TGTGCCAGCAGTTCCTACAGGACAGGAGGCGAGCAGTACTTC. It specifies CASSSYRTGGEQYF.

The genes are TRBV2 and TRBJ2-2, with D tentatively TRBD2 (6 bases). Trimming pared 3 bases from V and 10 bases from J, leaving 18 bases between. CDR1 is SNHLY, CDR2 FYNNEI, per germline. CDR3 length: 15 amino acids. The CDR3 is CASSEGGRNIAELFF. CDR3 DNA sequence: TGTGCCAGCAGTGAGGGGGGACGAAACATCGCGGAGCTGTTTTTT.

The sample holds many counts of this clonotype. The rearrangement links TRBV5-1 to TRBJ2-3, with 7 bases matching TRBD2. The V and J ends lost 5 bases and 4 bases, in that order; junction bases with no gene match: 10. CDR1 SGHRS and CDR2 YFSETQ come from the germline V gene. This CDR3 is 15 amino acids long. The CDR3 loop is CASSPDGSGADTQYF. CDR3 coding DNA: TGCGCCAGCAGTCCCGACGGGAGCGGGGCAGATACGCAGTATTTT. Complete variable domain (other parts from reference TRBV5-1 and TRBJ2-3): KAGVTQTPRYLIKTRGQQVTLSCSPISGHRSVSWYQQTPGQGLQFLFEYFSETQRNKGNFPGRFSGRQFSNSRSEMNVSTLELGDSALYLCASSPDGSGADTQYFGPGTRLTVL.

Written as DNA, the CDR3 is TGTGCCAGCAGCCCCACATTGTATAGCAATCAGCCCCAGCATTTT. This sequence encodes CASSPTLYSNQPQHF. This chain joins TRBV6-1 and TRBJ1-5; D is uncertain. This CDR3 comprises 15 residues. V lost 6 bases and J lost 0, with 12 bases in between. Germline CDR1 MNHNS, CDR2 SASEGT.

This clonotype was counted at least ten times. The chain uses TRBV15 and TRBJ2-1, with 7 bases identical to TRBD1. Germline CDR1 LNHNV, CDR2 YYDKDF (reference sequence). This CDR3 comprises 15 residues. V was pared by 1 base and J by 1 base, with 1 base of the junction left unmatched. The CDR3 sequence: CATSRGQGSYNEQFF. DNA of the CDR3: TGTGCCACCAGCAGAGGACAGGGATCCTACAATGAGCAGTTCTTC.

Concerning this clonotype: A much larger clone sits a single nucleotide away, making a read error possible. The J gene is TRBJ1-3, the V gene TRBV7-2, with a weak D call TRBD1 (6 bases). Trimming pared 4 bases from V and 7 bases from J, leaving 11 bases between. This CDR3 spans 13 amino acids. From germline, CDR1 is SGHTA and CDR2 FQGNSA. CDR3 sequence: CTSSSGGRNTIYF. The CDR3 nucleotides are TGTACCAGCAGCTCGGGGGGGCGGAACACCATATATTTT.

Remarks on this clonotype: Relative to the germline gene, one junction end is altered; a read error may explain this. The CDR3 DNA reads TGTACCAGCTGTCCCCCGGAGATAGGGGACCTTTATAGCAATCAGCCCCAGCATTTT. This codes for CTSCPPEIGDLYSNQPQHF. The gene calls are TRBV3-1 and TRBJ1-5; TRBD1 is a possible D gene (5 bases). Per germline, CDR1 LGHDT and CDR2 YNNKEL (reference sequence). This CDR3 comprises 19 residues.

In its sample, this clonotype was seen many times. This chain links TRBV6-2 or TRBV6-3 with TRBJ2-1, with D perhaps TRBD1 or TRBD2 (5 bases each). CDR3 length: 15 amino acids. V gave up 6 bases and J gave up 7 bases, with 19 bases separating them. Per germline, CDR1 MNHEY and CDR2 SVGEGT. The CDR3: CASSPFRGPQNEQFF. CDR3 sequence (DNA): TGTGCCAGCAGCCCGTTTCGGGGACCGCAAAATGAGCAGTTCTTC.

The CDR3 protein is CASTYRGQANYEQYF. In DNA, the CDR3 is TGTGCCAGCACCTATCGGGGGCAGGCCAACTACGAGCAGTACTTC. V is TRBV6-2 or TRBV6-3 and J is TRBJ2-7, with D possibly being TRBD1 or TRBD2 (6 bases each). The CDR3 extends over 15 amino acids. V gave up 7 bases and J gave up 3 bases, with 19 bases separating them. Germline values: CDR1 MNHEY, CDR2 SVGEGT.

V and J are TRBV7-9 and TRBJ2-3, with TRBD2 matching over 16 bases. Germline CDR1 is SEHNR and CDR2 is FQNEAQ (reference sequence). Trimming cost V 5 bases and J 5 bases; bases outside gene matches: 7. This CDR3 spans 17 amino acids. The CDR3 loop reads CASSPRGTSGRGDTQYF. In nucleotides, the CDR3 is TGTGCCAGCAGCCCCAGAGGGACTAGCGGGAGGGGAGATACGCAGTATTTT.

Concerning this clonotype itself: Possible read error: a much larger clone is one base away. Since the CDR3 does not end with the conserved phenylalanine or tryptophan, this likely comes from a read error. The chain combines TRBV19 with TRBJ1-1; D gene unclear. Germline CDR1 LNHDA, CDR2 SQIVND (reference sequence). This CDR3 has 15 residues. V was trimmed by 8 bases and J by 2 bases, leaving 18 bases between them. The CDR3: CASREVGRKNTEAFL. In DNA, the CDR3 is TGTGCCAGTCGTGAGGTGGGCCGAAAAAACACTGAAGCTTTCCTT.

The chain employs TRBV29-1 and TRBJ2-5, with TRBD2 as a possible D gene (6 bases). V lost 3 bases to trimming and J lost 3 bases, with 17 bases between them. Germline CDR1 SQVTM, CDR2 ANQGSEA. This CDR3 is 15 amino acids long. The CDR3 nucleotides are TGCAGCGTTGAGAGGTACATGGAGGGAGAAGAGACCCAGTACTTC. Translated: CSVERYMEGEETQYF.

Worth noting for this clonotype: This sequence may be a read error, since a much larger clone differs from it by one base. This chain links TRBV30 with TRBJ2-5; possibly TRBD2 for D (6 bases). CDR3 length: 11 amino acids. Germline CDR1 is GTSNPN and CDR2 is SVGIG (reference sequence). The CDR3 sequence: CARSAGMAQYF. The CDR3 region has the DNA TGTGCCCGGAGCGCGGGGATGGCCCAGTACTTC.

Many counts were recorded for this clonotype. The chain carries TRBV5-6 and TRBJ2-7; the match to TRBD1 covers 7 bases. The CDR3 has 15 residues. J was trimmed by 3 bases and V by 3 bases; bases with no gene match: 9. CDR1 and CDR2 from the germline V gene are SGHDT and YYEEEE. In nucleotides, the CDR3 is TGTGCCAGCAGCTACCTCCCCCGGGACAGCTACGAGCAGTACTTC. This encodes CASSYLPRDSYEQYF.

In this sample, this clonotype turned up many times. This chain connects TRBV28 to TRBJ2-3; D unresolved. The germline V gene encodes CDR1 MDHEN and CDR2 SYDVKM. The CDR3 has 13 amino acids. Trimming left V 6 bases short and J 0 bases short, with 7 bases between. CDR3 sequence: CASSPPSTDTQYF. In DNA form, the CDR3 reads TGTGCCAGCAGCCCACCGAGCACAGATACGCAGTATTTT. Supplemented by reference TRBV28 and TRBJ2-3, the full variable domain reads DVKVTQSSRYLVKRTGEKVFLECVQDMDHENMFWYRQDPGLGLRLIYFSYDVKMKEKGDIPEGYSVSREKKERFSLILESASTNQTSMYLCASSPPSTDTQYFGPGTRLTVL.

This clonotype was seen many times. The rearrangement uses TRBV12-3 or TRBV12-4 and TRBJ1-2, with 7 bases identical to TRBD1. The CDR3 runs to 13 residues. V was clipped by 7 bases and J by 5 bases; unmatched bases: 7. The CDR3 loop reads CASMDSGQYGYTF. The CDR3 coding sequence is TGTGCCAGCATGGACTCGGGACAGTATGGCTACACCTTC.

This clonotype was found a few times. The J gene is TRBJ2-5, the V gene TRBV5-1, with a weak D call TRBD2 (5 bases). Germline-derived CDR1 and CDR2 are SGHRS and YFSETQ. The V end was cut by 0 bases, the J end by 4 bases, with 16 bases between. This CDR3 comprises 16 residues. Here the CDR3 reads CASSLGASPGVETQYF. DNA of the CDR3: TGCGCCAGCAGCTTGGGGGCTAGCCCTGGGGTAGAGACCCAGTACTTC.

This clonotype was counted between two and nine times. The V and J genes are TRBV7-9 and TRBJ1-1; perhaps TRBD1 as D (5 bases). Per germline, CDR1 SEHNR and CDR2 FQNEAQ (reference sequence). V lost 6 bases, J lost 7 bases, and 9 bases lay in between. The CDR3 runs 11 residues. The CDR3 reads CASSSTGEAFF. As DNA, the CDR3 is TGTGCCAGCAGTTCTACAGGTGAAGCTTTCTTT.

This rearrangement joins TRBV6-6 to TRBJ1-2; D call uncertain. Germline assignment: CDR1 MNHNY and CDR2 SVGAGI (reference sequence). The CDR3 loop spans 12 amino acids. V was clipped by 4 bases and J by 6 bases, with 9 bases between them. This CDR3 reads CASSSSGDGYTF. The CDR3 DNA reads TGTGCCAGCAGTTCCTCCGGGGATGGCTACACCTTC.

Many counts were recorded for this clonotype. CDR3 sequence reads: CASSYASGTGIIAKNIQYF. The CDR3 DNA follows: TGTGCCAGCAGTTACGCCTCCGGGACTGGCATCATAGCCAAAAACATTCAGTACTTC. This rearrangement joins TRBV6-2 or TRBV6-3 to TRBJ2-4; TRBD2 is a possible D gene (6 bases). CDR1 MNHEY and CDR2 SVGEGT come from the germline V gene. CDR3 length equals 19 residues. With 2 bases removed from V and 0 bases from J, the gap between germline ends came to 20 bases.

This clonotype was seen ten or more times. The V and J genes are TRBV20-1 and TRBJ2-3, with D possibly matching TRBD1 (6 bases). Germline loops: CDR1 DFQATT, CDR2 SNEGSKA (reference sequence). The CDR3 length is 13 residues. V was cut by 3 bases and J by 4 bases, with 11 bases left in between. CDR3 nucleotide sequence: TGCAGTGCTAGGGGCCCAGGGGCAGATACGCAGTATTTT. Protein sequence: CSARGPGADTQYF.